Included here is one T cell receptor beta chain sequence, with context. Its antigen is unidentified. The data were obtained in a study of T-cell reconstitution after alpha-beta-depleted transplantation in children. Broader study findings: Fresh T-cell production supplied most of the T-cell counts and diversity seen one year after transplant.

The CDR3 spans 13 residues. V lost 4 bases to trimming and J lost 8 bases, with 14 bases between them. The TCRbeta library incorporated unique molecular identifiers. TCRdb reanalysed the PCR reads using MiXCR and keeps one entry per CDR3 protein. The table records 250,000 to 400,000 distinct CDR3 sequences, more than 20% of them present only once. The V call is TRBV12-3 or TRBV12-4, the J call TRBJ1-2, with unresolved D. This TCR was recovered from a male patient between 10 and 17 years old who had a stem cell transplant for acute lymphoblastic leukemia, so the T cells may come from the graft donor. Sequenced material: PBMCs, mostly from graft donor cells, taken 180 days after TCRalphabeta/CD19-depleted stem cell transplant. The CDR3 protein is CASSSVREEGYTF. The DNA of the CDR3 is TGTGCCAGCAGTTCGGTAAGGGAGGAAGGCTACACCTTC.